These 32 T cell receptor beta chains were sequenced from one sample in a study of CD8 T cells in ankylosing spondylitis. TCRdb redid the calling of the 5' RACE reads with MiXCR, one entry per CDR3 protein. The table records some 71,000 distinct CDR3 sequences, over 4% of them present only once. Sequencing was carried out using blood, either unsorted or a sorted T cell fraction (not recorded which). The source is a male donor with ankylosing spondylitis or in good health (not recorded which).

This clonotype was observed many times. This sequence joins TRBV28 and TRBJ1-5; D ambiguous. V dropped 3 bases and J dropped 0 bases, with 12 bases sitting between them. Germline V gives CDR1 MDHEN, CDR2 SYDVKM. This CDR3 contains 16 residues. As DNA, the CDR3 is TGTGCCAGCAGTTTGGTGCGCGGCGATAGCAATCAGCCCCAGCATTTT. This translates into CASSLVRGDSNQPQHF.

In this sample, this clonotype turned up many times. J is TRBJ1-1 and V is TRBV2; no clear D gene. Trimming stripped 7 bases from V and 4 bases from J, with 13 bases between. The germline V gene has CDR1 SNHLY and CDR2 FYNNEI. The CDR3 totals 13 residues. CDR3 DNA: TGTGCCAGCATTTATTCAATAGGCACTGAAGCTTTCTTT. As protein: CASIYSIGTEAFF.

This clonotype came up many times. CDR3 DNA sequence: TGTGCCAGCAGTTACTCGACAGAGGCTGAGCAGTTCTTC. It specifies CASSYSTEAEQFF. V is TRBV6-5 and J is TRBJ2-1, with D possibly TRBD1 on 5 matching bases. This CDR3 spans 13 amino acids. Trimming left V 0 bases short and J 9 bases short, with 9 bases between. Germline V gene data show CDR1 as MNHEY and CDR2 as SVGAGI.

At least ten counts were recorded for this clonotype. The chain employs TRBV29-1 and TRBJ2-1; D may be TRBD1 (6 bases). V dropped 5 bases and J dropped 9 bases, with 20 bases sitting between them. The CDR3 spans 14 residues. CDR1 is SQVTM and CDR2 is ANQGSEA in the germline V gene. CDR3 coding DNA: TGCAGCGTTCCACCAGGGGCTGGAGTGAGTGAGCAGTTCTTC. This gives the protein CSVPPGAGVSEQFF.

This clonotype was seen at least ten times. This may stem from a read error, because a much larger clone lies one nucleotide away. The chain joins TRBV12-3 or TRBV12-4 to TRBJ2-1, with D perhaps assigned TRBD1 or TRBD2 (5 bases each). Trimming cost V 9 bases and J 6 bases, with 18 bases left between them. The CDR3 runs 14 residues. This CDR3 is CASTPGTPPNEQFF. The CDR3 DNA sequence: TGTGCCAGTACCCCAGGGACCCCTCCCAATGAGCAGTTCTTC.

This clonotype was detected many times. The rearrangement links TRBV7-8 to TRBJ1-5, with TRBD1 as a possible D gene (6 bases). The germline CDR1 and CDR2 sequences are SGHVS and FQNEAQ. V lost 3 bases and J lost 3, with 9 bases in between. The CDR3 has 14 residues. DNA for the CDR3: TGTGCCAGCAGCTTCCGGGACAACAATCAGCCCCAGCATTTT. This encodes CASSFRDNNQPQHF.

This clonotype was seen at least ten times. This sequence joins TRBV9 and TRBJ2-1; TRBD1 matches at 8 bases. There are 14 residues in the CDR3. The V and J ends lost 0 bases and 6 bases, in that order; junction bases with no gene match: 2. Per the germline V gene, CDR1 is SGDLS and CDR2 is YYNGEE. CDR3 DNA: TGTGCCAGCAGCGTAGGAACAGGGGGCAATGAGCAGTTCTTC. It is translated as CASSVGTGGNEQFF. Full variable domain (outside the CDR3, taken from reference TRBV9 and TRBJ2-1): DSGVTQTPKHLITATGQRVTLRCSPRSGDLSVYWYQQSLDQGLQFLIQYYNGEERAKGNILERFSAQQFPDLHSELNLSSLELGDSALYFCASSVGTGGNEQFFGPGTRLTVL.

This clonotype was seen at least ten times. The chain has TRBV18 and TRBJ1-2, with D unclear. From germline, CDR1 is KGHSH and CDR2 LQKENI. The CDR3 runs to 14 residues. The V end was cut by 5 bases, the J end by 3 bases, with 13 bases between. CDR3 sequence: CASSVWRDDYGYTF. The CDR3 nucleotides read TGTGCCAGCTCAGTCTGGCGAGATGACTATGGCTACACCTTC.

This clonotype was seen many times. The chain joins TRBV6-5 to TRBJ2-3; 13 bases fit TRBD2. This CDR3 has 17 amino acids. Per the germline V gene, CDR1 is MNHEY and CDR2 is SVGAGI. J was trimmed by 6 bases and V by 3 bases; bases with no gene match: 9. CDR3 nucleotide sequence: TGTGCCAGCAGTTATAAAAGACTAGCGGGGGGCCACGATACGCAGTATTTT. It codes for CASSYKRLAGGHDTQYF.

This clonotype was recorded many times. The CDR3 is CASSLSGVDEETQYF. The CDR3 coding sequence is TGTGCCAGCAGTTTATCAGGGGTTGATGAAGAGACCCAGTACTTC. The J gene is TRBJ2-5, the V gene TRBV28; the D gene is possibly TRBD1 (6 bases). This CDR3 has 15 residues. V lost 1 base and J lost 3, with 12 bases in between. CDR1 and CDR2 from the germline V gene are MDHEN and SYDVKM.

At least ten counts were recorded for this clonotype. The V gene is TRBV5-1, the J gene TRBJ2-3; 9 bases match TRBD1. The V gene's germline CDR1 is SGHRS and CDR2 YFSETQ. V trimming: 5 bases; J trimming: 6 bases; junction bases outside the gene matches: 7. The length of the CDR3 is 14 residues. The CDR3 loop is CASRTGTGSDTQYF. The CDR3 coding sequence is TGCGCCAGCAGAACCGGGACAGGGAGCGATACGCAGTATTTT.

This clonotype ranks as medium-sized. This chain connects TRBV11-3 to TRBJ2-1; no clear D. V was clipped by 3 bases and J by 7 bases, with 7 bases between them. The CDR3 contains 12 residues. Germline CDR1 and CDR2: SGHNT and YENEEA. CDR3 loop: CASSFWGNEQFF. CDR3 DNA: TGTGCCAGCAGCTTTTGGGGAAATGAGCAGTTCTTC.

This clonotype was counted many times. V usage is TRBV7-3 and J usage is TRBJ2-5, with 12 nucleotides matching TRBD2. Germline values: CDR1 SGHTA, CDR2 FQGTGA. After removal of 5 bases from V and 5 bases from J, the junction contained 6 bases not matched to a gene. This CDR3 comprises 15 residues. The CDR3 DNA reads as TGTGCCAGCAGCCGACTAGCGGGGGCCGGGGAGACCCAGTACTTC. Its translation: CASSRLAGAGETQYF.

There are many counts of this clonotype. The chain uses TRBV20-1 and TRBJ2-6; the match to TRBD1 covers 7 bases. After removal of 5 bases from V and 4 bases from J, the junction contained 5 bases not matched to a gene. This CDR3 contains 14 residues. Germline values: CDR1 DFQATT, CDR2 SNEGSKA (reference sequence). In DNA form, the CDR3 reads TGCAGTGCTCTTAGGGGGCCCGGGGCCAACGTCCTGACTTTC. It codes for CSALRGPGANVLTF.

This clonotype was found many times. The chain combines TRBV11-2 with TRBJ1-2; weak D call: TRBD1 (6 bases). The CDR3 loop spans 14 amino acids. The V gene lost 3 bases and the J gene lost 1 base, with 9 bases spanning the gap. Germline-derived CDR1 and CDR2 are SGHAT and FQNNGV. The CDR3 here is CASSLYRDNYGYTF. In DNA form, the CDR3 reads TGTGCCAGCAGCTTGTACAGGGATAACTATGGCTACACCTTC.

This rearrangement joins TRBV10-2 to TRBJ2-7; 16 bases are a match to TRBD2. Germline CDR1 reads WSHSY; CDR2 reads SAAADI. This CDR3 has 18 residues. Trimming removed 8 bases from V and 3 bases from J; junction bases left unmatched: 13. CDR3 loop: CASLPPPGLAGGLYEQYF. The DNA of the CDR3 is TGCGCCAGCCTACCTCCCCCGGGACTAGCGGGGGGGCTCTACGAGCAGTACTTC.

The chain combines TRBV5-5 with TRBJ1-2; D is unclear. Germline V gene sequence: CDR1 SGHKS, CDR2 YYEKEE (reference sequence). V lost 2 bases and J 8 bases, leaving 13 bases between the germline ends. This CDR3 has 13 amino acids. CDR3 DNA: TGTGCCAGCAGCTTCGAAGCCTATTCCGGCTACACCTTC. Its translation is CASSFEAYSGYTF.

This clonotype was detected many times. This rearrangement joins TRBV28 to TRBJ2-5, with 9 bases lining up with TRBD1. Germline V gives CDR1 MDHEN, CDR2 SYDVKM. This CDR3 is 15 amino acids long. V gave up 4 bases and J gave up 2 bases; unmatched junction bases: 5. The CDR3 region has the DNA TGTGCCAGCAGTTCCGGGACAGGGCTTCAAGAGACCCAGTACTTC. Protein product: CASSSGTGLQETQYF.

This clonotype was seen ten or more times. CDR3 coding DNA: TGCGCCAGTACGGGACAGGGAAAGGACAATGAGCAGTTCTTC. Its translation is CASTGQGKDNEQFF. V usage is TRBV5-1 and J usage is TRBJ2-1; 9 nucleotides line up with TRBD1. J was trimmed by 5 bases and V by 8 bases; bases with no gene match: 8. The CDR3 is made up of 14 amino acids. Germline-derived CDR1 and CDR2 are SGHRS and YFSETQ.

V gene TRBV11-1 combines with J gene TRBJ2-5; a possible D gene is TRBD2 (5 bases). Per germline, CDR1 SGHAT and CDR2 FQDESV (reference sequence). There are 18 residues in the CDR3. Trimming cost V 4 bases and J 3 bases, with 24 bases left between them. For the CDR3, the DNA is TGTGCCAGCAGCTGGTTAGGAGGTTCGGTAATGAATGAAGAGACCCAGTACTTC. Amino acids: CASSWLGGSVMNEETQYF.

This clonotype was found many times. The rearrangement uses TRBV27 and TRBJ2-7; no clear D. V was pared by 5 bases and J by 9 bases, with 14 bases between. The CDR3 is 12 residues long. Germline CDR1 MNHEY, CDR2 SMNVEV (reference sequence). The CDR3 reads CASSPNEYRQYF. CDR3 DNA sequence: TGTGCCAGCAGTCCAAACGAATACCGGCAGTACTTC.

This clonotype was seen at least ten times. The chain couples TRBV4-3 to TRBJ2-2; D not certain. The CDR3 consists of 15 residues. Trimming took off 4 bases at V and 1 base at J, with 10 bases between the two ends. The germline V gene encodes CDR1 LGHNA and CDR2 YSLEER. CDR3 in amino acids: CASSPRAENTGELFF. As DNA, the CDR3 is TGCGCCAGCAGCCCAAGGGCGGAGAACACCGGGGAGCTGTTTTTT.

The table lists this clonotype with many counts. The chain joins TRBV4-1 to TRBJ1-1; D is undetermined. Between the trimmed V and J ends, which lost 0 bases and 1 base, there was a span of 9 bases. The CDR3 extends over 15 amino acids. CDR1 and CDR2 (germline): MGHRA, YSYEKL. CDR3 in amino acids: CASSQDRGGNTEAFF. The CDR3 coding sequence is TGCGCCAGCAGCCAAGATCGGGGTGGGAACACTGAAGCTTTCTTT.

This clonotype was counted many times. The chain combines TRBV5-1 with TRBJ2-7, with a weak D call TRBD1 (7 bases). In germline, CDR1 is SGHRS, CDR2 YFSETQ. Trimming removed 4 bases at V and 2 bases at J, with 19 bases between. This CDR3 has 16 residues. For the CDR3, the DNA is TGCGCCAGCAGCCAGGGGGGACAGAGCGATGCCTACGAGCAGTACTTC. It translates to CASSQGGQSDAYEQYF.

This clonotype was counted many times. This chain uses TRBV19 with TRBJ1-1, with D perhaps TRBD1 (5 bases). Germline CDR1 and CDR2: LNHDA and SQIVND (reference sequence). V was shortened by 3 bases and J by 2 bases, with 10 bases between the two germline ends. The CDR3 is 14 residues long. For the CDR3, the DNA is TGTGCCAGTAGTATTCAAGGGGATAACACTGAAGCTTTCTTT. As protein: CASSIQGDNTEAFF.

This clonotype was recorded at least ten times. The chain has TRBV4-1 and TRBJ1-5, with D hard to call. The CDR3 loop spans 15 amino acids. V dropped 4 bases and J dropped 2 bases, with 12 bases sitting between them. In germline, CDR1 is MGHRA, CDR2 YSYEKL. The CDR3 here is CASSPTEGGNQPQHF. The CDR3, as DNA: TGCGCCAGCAGCCCCACGGAGGGCGGCAATCAGCCCCAGCATTTT.

Many counts were recorded for this clonotype. The chain couples TRBV6-2 or TRBV6-3 to TRBJ2-3; D may match TRBD1 or TRBD2 (5 bases each). CDR3 size: 15 residues. The V and J ends lost 5 bases and 3 bases respectively, with 15 bases between them. From germline, CDR1 is MNHEY and CDR2 SVGEGT. The CDR3 nucleotides read TGTGCCAGCAGTCCCGACAGCAGCGGAACAGATACGCAGTATTTT. Translated: CASSPDSSGTDTQYF.

At least ten counts were recorded for this clonotype. The V and J genes are TRBV5-1 and TRBJ2-2; D remains ambiguous. Per germline, CDR1 SGHRS and CDR2 YFSETQ. The V and J ends lost 0 bases and 5 bases respectively, with 14 bases between them. The CDR3 runs to 16 residues. The CDR3 DNA is TGCGCCAGCAGCTTGGGTTATAGGGCCGAAACCGGGGAGCTGTTTTTT. This translates into CASSLGYRAETGELFF.

This clonotype was seen at least ten times. The chain joins TRBV12-3 or TRBV12-4 to TRBJ1-1; 8 nucleotides agree with TRBD1. The J segment lost 5 bases and the V segment lost 3 bases, leaving 8 bases of the junction unmatched. The CDR3 has 15 residues. CDR3 residues: CASSFWQGAGTEAFF. In DNA, the CDR3 is TGTGCCAGCAGTTTTTGGCAGGGGGCGGGGACTGAAGCTTTCTTT.

This clonotype was counted at least ten times. The chain links TRBV25-1 to TRBJ2-2, with D perhaps being TRBD1 or TRBD2 (6 bases each). V lost 2 bases, J lost 4 bases, and 17 bases lay in between. The CDR3 totals 17 residues. Germline CDR1 MGHDK, CDR2 SYGVNS. CDR3 sequence (DNA): TGTGCCAGCAGTGAAAGGGGGGAGTGGGTAAGCACCGGGGAGCTGTTTTTT. Translation gives CASSERGEWVSTGELFF. The variable domain in full, with the rest retrieved from reference TRBV25-1 and TRBJ2-2, is EADIYQTPRYLVIGTGKKITLECSQTMGHDKMYWYQQDPGMELHLIHYSYGVNSTEKGDLSSESTVSRIRTEHFPLTLESARPSHTSQYLCASSERGEWVSTGELFFGEGSRLTVL.

This clonotype occurred many times. The V gene is TRBV9, the J gene TRBJ1-6; D gene unclear. The germline V gene encodes CDR1 SGDLS and CDR2 YYNGEE. V shed 3 bases and J shed 3 bases, with 10 bases lying between them. This CDR3 is 15 amino acids long. CDR3 DNA: TGTGCCAGCAGCGGGACCCTATACTATAATTCACCCCTCCACTTT. This gives the protein CASSGTLYYNSPLHF.

This clonotype was seen at least ten times. The chain is built from TRBV4-1 and TRBJ1-1, with D perhaps matching TRBD1 (6 bases). The germline V gene has CDR1 MGHRA and CDR2 YSYEKL. This CDR3 region has 14 residues. Trimming shortened V by 4 bases and J by 2 bases, and 11 bases separated the two germline ends. CDR3 protein: CASSLGRGNTEAFF. The CDR3 DNA follows: TGCGCCAGCAGCCTTGGCAGGGGCAACACTGAAGCTTTCTTT.